Sequencing of this TCR beta chain was carried out in a study of beta chain features in type 1 diabetes. Overall study results and limits: Any HLA effect on TCRB rearrangement was left unresolved by small sub-analyses. Since sequencing was performed on cDNA, cells with high TCR expression could be over-represented.

Of the isolated RNA, all was reverse transcribed, and so the sequenced material was expressed TCRB transcripts. The repertoire was sequenced with immunoSEQ multiplex PCR; TCRdb's copy has only in-frame clones and lacks some. The data contain nearly 350,000 clones, around 8% of them singletons. Of note for this clone: Its antigen remains unidentified.

Sorting with CD45RO/CCR7/CD25/CD127/CD95/CD27 yielded naive, central memory, regulatory and stem-like memory CD4+ cells. The sequencing sample was made of central memory CD4+ T cells from blood. The sequence derives from a woman under 30 in good health.

DNA of the CDR3: TGTGCCAGTATGCCAGGGGGCGGGAGAAGCAATCAGCCCCAGCATTTT. It codes for CASMPGGGRSNQPQHF. The genes are TRBV19 and TRBJ1-5; TRBD1 matches 8 bases. The V gene's germline CDR1 is LNHDA and CDR2 SQIVND (reference sequence). This CDR3 spans 16 amino acids. With V trimmed by 7 bases and J by 1 base, 9 bases remained unmatched. The full variable domain, completed using reference TRBV19 and TRBJ1-5, is DGGITQSPKYLFRKEGQNVTLSCEQNLNHDAMYWYRQDPGQGLRLIYYSQIVNDFQKGDIAEGYSVSREKKESFPLTVTSAQKNPTAFYLCASMPGGGRSNQPQHFGDGTRLSIL.